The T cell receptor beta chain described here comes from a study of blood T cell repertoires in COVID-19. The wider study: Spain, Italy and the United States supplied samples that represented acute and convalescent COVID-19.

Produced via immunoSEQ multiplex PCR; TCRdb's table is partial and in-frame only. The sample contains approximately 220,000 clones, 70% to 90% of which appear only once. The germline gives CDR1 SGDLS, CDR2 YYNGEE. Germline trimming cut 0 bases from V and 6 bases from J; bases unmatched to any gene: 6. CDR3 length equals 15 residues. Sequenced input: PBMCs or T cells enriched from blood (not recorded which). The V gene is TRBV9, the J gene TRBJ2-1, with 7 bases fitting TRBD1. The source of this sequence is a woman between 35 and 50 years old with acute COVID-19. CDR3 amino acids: CASSVGDWDSNEQFF. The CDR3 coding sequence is TGTGCCAGCAGCGTAGGGGATTGGGACAGCAATGAGCAGTTCTTC.